The table lists the clone carrying this T cell receptor beta chain with many counts. Its specificity is not known. This sample stems from a study of metastatic and nonmetastatic thyroid tumors. About the research overall: Malignant thyroid and benign thyroid patients provided blood and tumor or nodule tissue whose repertoires were compared.

The CDR3 sequence is 15 residues long. Trimming shortened V by 0 bases and J by 2 bases, and 9 bases separated the two germline ends. The germline V gene has CDR1 SGHRS and CDR2 YFSETQ. Notes on the study in general: The reported finding was significantly higher TCR beta diversity in malignant thyroid tumors relative to benign nodules, in blood and tumor.

No treatment had been given to any patient before thyroid surgery. Original processing notes: Clinicopathological groups of papillary thyroid cancer showed CDR3 differences that were used to build a distant-metastasis classifier. TCRdb reprocessed the PCR reads using MiXCR. These V and J calls are TCRdb output, not the study's own analysis. The table has around 13,000 clones, around 10% seen once. The receptor was isolated from a female donor with papillary thyroid cancer or a benign thyroid nodule (not recorded which). Some clones in this sample may be carry-over from other donors' samples. Sequences were obtained from blood. The gene calls are TRBV5-1 and TRBJ1-5; D is unresolved. CDR3: CASSLDGEGNQPQHF. The DNA for the CDR3 is TGCGCCAGCAGCTTGGACGGAGAGGGCAATCAGCCCCAGCATTTT.